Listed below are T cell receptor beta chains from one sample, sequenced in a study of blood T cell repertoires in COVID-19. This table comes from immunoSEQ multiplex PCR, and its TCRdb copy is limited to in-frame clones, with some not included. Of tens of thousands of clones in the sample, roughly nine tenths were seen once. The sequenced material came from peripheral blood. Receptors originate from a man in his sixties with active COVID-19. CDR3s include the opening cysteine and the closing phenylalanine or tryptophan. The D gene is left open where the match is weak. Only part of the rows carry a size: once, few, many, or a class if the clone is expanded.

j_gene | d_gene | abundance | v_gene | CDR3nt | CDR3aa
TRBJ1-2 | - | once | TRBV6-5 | TGTGCCAGCAGCCGCGACAGAAATTATGGCTACACCTTC | CASSRDRNYGYTF
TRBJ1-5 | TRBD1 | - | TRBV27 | TGTGCCAGCAGTTTAGTAGGGGGGGACAGGGGGCCCTGGAATCAGCCCCAGCATTTT | CASSLVGGDRGPWNQPQHF
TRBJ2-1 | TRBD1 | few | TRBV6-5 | TGTGCCAGCACCCCCGGGACAGGGTACAATGAGCAGTTCTTC | CASTPGTGYNEQFF
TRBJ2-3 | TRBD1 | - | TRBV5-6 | TGTGCCAGCAGTTGGACAGGGGATGATACGCAGTATTTT | CASSWTGDDTQYF
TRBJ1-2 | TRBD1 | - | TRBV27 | TGTGCCAGCAGTTTCCTGCGGACAGGGGGCTTAGGCTACACCTTC | CASSFLRTGGLGYTF
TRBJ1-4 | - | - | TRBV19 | TGTGCCAGTAGTATGGGGACAAGTTCGGGAGAAAAACTGTTTTTT | CASSMGTSSGEKLFF
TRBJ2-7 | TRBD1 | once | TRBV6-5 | TGTGCCAGCAGTTACCTCCGGGACAGACCCTACGAGCAGTACTTC | CASSYLRDRPYEQYF
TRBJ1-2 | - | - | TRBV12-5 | TGTGCTAGTGATCCCGGGGGAGGCGGCTACACCTTC | CASDPGGGGYTF
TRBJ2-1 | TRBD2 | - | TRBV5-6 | TGTGCCAGCAGTTTTAACGGGGGGGCTCTCAATGAGCAGTTCTTC | CASSFNGGALNEQFF
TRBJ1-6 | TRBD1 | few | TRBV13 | TGTGCCAGCAGCTGGCTGGGACAGGGATATAATTCACCCCTCCACTTT | CASSWLGQGYNSPLHF
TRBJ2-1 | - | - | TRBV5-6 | TGTGCCGTAATTTCCGGGGACAATGAGCAGTTCTTC | CAVISGDNEQFF
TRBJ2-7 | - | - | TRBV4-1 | TGCGCCAGCGCGGCGGCAGCATCCCCCCACGAGCAGTACTTC | CASAAAASPHEQYF
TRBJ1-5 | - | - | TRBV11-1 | TGTGCCAGCAGCCAAGGACTCAATCAGCCCCAGCATTTT | CASSQGLNQPQHF
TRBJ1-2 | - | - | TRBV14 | TGTGCCAGCAGCCAAGAGGGGCATTCCTATGGCTACACCTTC | CASSQEGHSYGYTF
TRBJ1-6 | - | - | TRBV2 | TGTGCCAGCAGTGAAGGGCTGAGGAATTCACCCCTCCACTTT | CASSEGLRNSPLHF
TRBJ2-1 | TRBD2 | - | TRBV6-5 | TGTGCCAGCACTCAGATTAGGACTAGCGGGGTTGAGCAGTTCTTC | CASTQIRTSGVEQFF
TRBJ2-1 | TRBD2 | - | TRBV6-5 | TGTGCCAGCAGTTCTAGCGGGGGCTCCTACAATGAGCAGTTCTTC | CASSSSGGSYNEQFF
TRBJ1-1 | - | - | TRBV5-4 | TGTGCCAGCAGCTTTTTCGACAGAGCGAACACTGAAGCTTTCTTT | CASSFFDRANTEAFF
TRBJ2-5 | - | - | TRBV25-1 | TGTGCCAGCACCGGGACACCCCAAGAGACCCAGTACTTC | CASTGTPQETQYF
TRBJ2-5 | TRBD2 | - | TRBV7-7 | TGTGCTAGCAGCTTGGGGACTATACAAGAGACCCAGTACTTC | CASSLGTIQETQYF
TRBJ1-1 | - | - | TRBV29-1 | TGCAGCGTTGGATGGGGGGGCACTGAAGCTTTCTTT | CSVGWGGTEAFF
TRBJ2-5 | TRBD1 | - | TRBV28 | TGTGCCAGCAGTGGGGACAGACGAGAGACCCAGTACTTC | CASSGDRRETQYF
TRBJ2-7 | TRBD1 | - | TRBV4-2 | TGTGCCAGCAGCATCCCGGGACAGGGTGTTTACGAGCAGTACTTC | CASSIPGQGVYEQYF
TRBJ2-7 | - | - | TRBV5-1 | TGCGCCAGCAGCTCCCAGTCAGGGTCCTACGAGCAGTACTTC | CASSSQSGSYEQYF
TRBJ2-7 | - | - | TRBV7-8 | TGTGCCAGCAGCCTAGGACAAGTCGAGCAGTACTTC | CASSLGQVEQYF
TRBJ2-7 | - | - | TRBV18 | TGTGCCAGCTCGCGGGACGATGGGGAGCAGTACTTC | CASSRDDGEQYF
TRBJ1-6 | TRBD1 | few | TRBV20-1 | TGCAGTGCTAGTGTGGACAGGGCGAATTCACCCCTCCACTTT | CSASVDRANSPLHF
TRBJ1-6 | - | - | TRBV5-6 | TGTGCCAGCAGCGACCGACAGGTAGCCTATAATTCACCCCTCCACTTT | CASSDRQVAYNSPLHF
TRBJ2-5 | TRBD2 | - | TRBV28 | TGTGCCAGCAGACTCGGGGGGGGAGGTCAAGAGACCCAGTACTTC | CASRLGGGGQETQYF
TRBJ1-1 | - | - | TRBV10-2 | TGCGCCAGCAGTGAAAACGGGAACACTGAAGCTTTCTTT | CASSENGNTEAFF
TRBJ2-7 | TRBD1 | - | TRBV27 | TGTGCCAGCAACGACAGGGGGATGAGGCCCTACGAGCAGTACTTC | CASNDRGMRPYEQYF
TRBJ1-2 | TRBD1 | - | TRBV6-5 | TGTGCCAGCAGTTACTCCTCCGGGACAGGGTTGGGCTACACCTTC | CASSYSSGTGLGYTF
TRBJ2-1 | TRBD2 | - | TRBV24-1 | TGTGCCACCAGTGATTCCACCGGGACTAGCCTTAATGAGCAGTTCTTC | CATSDSTGTSLNEQFF
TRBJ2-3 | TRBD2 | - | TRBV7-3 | TGTGCCAGCAGCTTATCGCGGGGGGGCACAGATACGCAGTATTTT | CASSLSRGGTDTQYF
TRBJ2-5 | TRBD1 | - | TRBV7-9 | TGTGCCAGCAGCGATGGGACAGACGACCAAGAGACCCAGTACTTC | CASSDGTDDQETQYF
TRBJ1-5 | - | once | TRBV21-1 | TGTGCCAGCAGCAAAGGCCGACAGGGAGGAGGTCAGCCCCAGCATTTT | CASSKGRQGGGQPQHF
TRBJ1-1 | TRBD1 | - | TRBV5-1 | TGCGCCAGCAGCTTCAGGGGGAGATACACTGAAGCTTTCTTT | CASSFRGRYTEAFF
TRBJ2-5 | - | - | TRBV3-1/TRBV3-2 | TGTGCCAGCAGCCAACTAGGCTCAGAGACCCAGTACTTC | CASSQLGSETQYF
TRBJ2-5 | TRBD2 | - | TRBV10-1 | TGCGCCAGCAGTGAGAAGCGGGGGGTCAAAGAGACCCAGTACTTC | CASSEKRGVKETQYF
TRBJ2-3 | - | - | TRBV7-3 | TGTGCCAGCAGCGCCGGACGGGGGACAGATACGCAGTATTTT | CASSAGRGTDTQYF
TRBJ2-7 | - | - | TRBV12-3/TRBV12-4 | TGTGCCAGCAGTCCAGGGATCTACGAGCAGTACTTC | CASSPGIYEQYF
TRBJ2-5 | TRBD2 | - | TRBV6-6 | TGTGCCAGCAGTAACCCTCTAGCGGGGGCCCAACAGACCCAGTACTTC | CASSNPLAGAQQTQYF
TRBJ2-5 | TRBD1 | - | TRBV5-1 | TGCGCCAGCGGAGTGGGACAGGGGGCCCAAGAGACCCAGTACTTC | CASGVGQGAQETQYF
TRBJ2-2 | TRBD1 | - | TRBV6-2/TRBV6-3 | TGTGCCAGCAGCACCCATGACAGGGGCTGGGGCGGGGAGCTGTTTTTT | CASSTHDRGWGGELFF
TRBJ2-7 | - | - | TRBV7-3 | TGTGCCAGCAGCTTATTTTATGGGGCCCTATACCCGCAGTACTTC | CASSLFYGALYPQYF
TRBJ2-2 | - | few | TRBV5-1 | TGCGCCAGCAGCTCCGGACACTCCAACACCGGGGAGCTGTTTTTT | CASSSGHSNTGELFF
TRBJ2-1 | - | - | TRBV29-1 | TGCAGCGTGGACAATCGCGGGGATGAGCAGTTCTTC | CSVDNRGDEQFF
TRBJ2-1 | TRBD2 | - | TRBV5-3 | TGTGCCAGAAGCACTAGCGGGGGAAATGAGCAGTTCTTC | CARSTSGGNEQFF
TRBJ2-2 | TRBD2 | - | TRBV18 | TGTGCCAGCTCACCACATGCTCCGAGACTAGCGGGCACCGGGGAGCTGTTTTTT | CASSPHAPRLAGTGELFF
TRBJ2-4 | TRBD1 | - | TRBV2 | TGTGCCAGCAGTGAAAGACAGGGGGGGTACATTCAGTACTTC | CASSERQGGYIQYF
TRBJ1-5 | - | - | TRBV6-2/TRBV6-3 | TGTGCCAGCAGTTACATGGCAGTAAATCAGCCCCAGCATTTT | CASSYMAVNQPQHF
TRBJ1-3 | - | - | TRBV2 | TGTGCCAGCCTACTGGATCTGGTGGGGCCCTCTGGAAACACCATATATTTT | CASLLDLVGPSGNTIYF
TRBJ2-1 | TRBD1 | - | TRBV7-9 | TGTGCCAGCAGCTTAATGACAGGGTCTTCCTACAATGAGCAGTTCTTC | CASSLMTGSSYNEQFF
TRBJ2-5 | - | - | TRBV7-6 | TGTGCCAGCAGCTTAGAGGGGCAGCAAGAGACCCAGTACTTC | CASSLEGQQETQYF
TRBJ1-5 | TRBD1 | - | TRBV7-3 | TGTGCCAGCGGCACAGGGGGCGCCTTAGGTAGCAATCAGCCCCAGCATTTT | CASGTGGALGSNQPQHF
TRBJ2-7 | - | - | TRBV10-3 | TGTGCCATCAGCTCAGGACAGTCCTACGAGCAGTACTTC | CAISSGQSYEQYF
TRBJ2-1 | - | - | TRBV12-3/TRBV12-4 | TGTGCCAGCAGTTTAGGCAGCGCCAATGAGCAGTTCTTC | CASSLGSANEQFF
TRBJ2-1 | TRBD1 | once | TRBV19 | TGTGCCAGTAGTCTATGGACAGGGTCAGACAATGAGCAGTTCTTC | CASSLWTGSDNEQFF
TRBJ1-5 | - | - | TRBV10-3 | TGTGCCATCAGTGAGAGGGAGGGGGATCAGCCCCAGCATTTT | CAISEREGDQPQHF
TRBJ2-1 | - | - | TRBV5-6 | TGTGCCAGCAGCTTGGGGGCCAGGGGCCATGAGCAGTTCTTC | CASSLGARGHEQFF